This record looks at one T cell receptor beta chain sequence and its context. No antigen is known for it. The sample is drawn from a study of T cells expressing NK-cell markers. General study findings and limits: As a fraction of CD8+ T cells, dominant NKG2C+ clonotypes reached about 1.0-8% in six donors.

Beta-chain TCR cDNA was generated via 5'RACE template switching with UMIs. TCRdb re-called the 5' RACE reads; every CDR3 protein appears as one record, without DNA. Its table lists about 260,000 distinct CDR3 sequences. The receptor was isolated from a woman between 18 and 75 years old in good health. Input material: blood T cells: a sorted CD56 or NKG2C T cell subset, CD4+ or CD8+ T cells, or bulk PBMC T cells (not recorded which).

The CDR3 region is CASSQDLGFEGYTF. This chain connects TRBV4-3 to TRBJ1-2. In germline, CDR1 is LGHNA, CDR2 YSLEER. The CDR3 spans 14 residues.